This entry features one TCR beta chain sequence. Its antigen is as yet unknown. Its ends do not fully match the called genes, so a read error is possible. PCR was performed using 60 Vbeta and 13 Jbeta primers. Sequenced by immunoSEQ multiplex PCR; TCRdb stores in-frame clones only, minus some. The sample holds roughly 90,000 clones, 80% seen once. From germline, CDR1 is SEHNR and CDR2 FQNEAQ (reference sequence). The CDR3 is 15 amino acids. The record originates from a study of cytomegalovirus exposure and HLA in healthy donors. Overall study findings and caveats: It was reportedly the case that the classifier diagnosed cytomegalovirus status with high specificity and sensitivity. Later analysis identified 16,951 TCR beta sequences associated with HLA alleles, using a false discovery rate threshold of 0.05. In a later analysis, TCR beta V- and J-gene trimming was associated with a missense DCLRE1C variant.

Sequenced sample: PBMCs. V usage is TRBV7-9 and J usage is TRBJ1-1; no firm D call. This clonotype was obtained from a man younger than 35 in good health and CMV-seronegative. The DNA for the CDR3 is TGTTCCAGCAGCATGGGAGCGGGGATGTACACTGAAGCTTTCTTT. It is translated as CSSSMGAGMYTEAFF.